Presented here are 25 T cell receptor beta chains from one specimen sequenced in a study of T cells after yellow fever vaccination. TCRdb recomputed calls from the 5' RACE reads with MiXCR, one row per CDR3 protein. The sample contains 150,000 to 200,000 distinct CDR3 sequences, 6% to 7.5% of which appear only once. Sequencing was performed on CD4+ T cells sorted from PBMCs, taken 4 to 6 days after the first yellow fever vaccination. The receptors stem from a man aged 18 to 29 who received the YFV17D yellow fever vaccine.

The chain is built from TRBV19 and TRBJ2-2, with D perhaps TRBD1 or TRBD2 (5 bases each). Germline CDR1 and CDR2: LNHDA and SQIVND (reference sequence). The CDR3 loop spans 16 amino acids. V dropped 7 bases and J dropped 1 base, with 16 bases sitting between them. In DNA, the CDR3 is TGTGCCAGTACCCATTTCCGGGACGGGAACACCGGGGAGCTGTTTTTT. Amino acids: CASTHFRDGNTGELFF.

This chain connects TRBV20-1 to TRBJ1-3; D is unresolved. This CDR3 contains 14 residues. V was pared by 1 base and J by 1 base, with 8 bases between. CDR1 and CDR2 (germline): DFQATT, SNEGSKA (reference sequence). Here the CDR3 reads CSARAGPSGNTIYF. The CDR3 nucleotides read TGCAGTGCTAGAGCCGGGCCTTCTGGAAACACCATATATTTT.

This clonotype appeared a few times. The V gene is TRBV18, the J gene TRBJ2-7, with TRBD1 as a possible D gene (6 bases). This CDR3 has 15 residues. Looked up from germline, CDR1 is KGHSH and CDR2 is LQKENI. V was cut by 1 base and J by 0 bases, with 10 bases left in between. The CDR3 bases are TGTGCCAGCTCACCACGGCAGGACAGCTCCTACGAGCAGTACTTC. It translates to CASSPRQDSSYEQYF.

This rearrangement joins TRBV21-1 to TRBJ2-1; the listed D gene, TRBD2, was not tested against the DNA. TRBV21-1 is reported as a pseudogene. CDR3 size: 16 residues. Here the CDR3 reads CASSKAGSGGAMRQFF. Here the CDR3 DNA reads TGTGCCAGCAGCAAAGCGGGTAGCGGGGGGGCAATGAGGCAGTTCTTC.

This clonotype was observed a handful of times. The chain has TRBV20-1 and TRBJ1-2; a possible D gene is TRBD1 (6 bases). The CDR3 consists of 13 residues. V was trimmed by 3 bases and J by 4 bases, leaving 12 bases between them. Germline V lookup: CDR1 DFQATT, CDR2 SNEGSKA (reference sequence). The CDR3 DNA reads as TGCAGTGCTAGTGACAGGTCTAGCTATGGCTACACCTTC. Encoded protein: CSASDRSSYGYTF.

The chain joins TRBV6-2 or TRBV6-3 to TRBJ2-7; 10 nucleotides line up with TRBD1. The V segment lost 4 bases and the J segment 3 bases; nucleotides outside the gene matches: 6. The CDR3 extends over 15 amino acids. CDR1 and CDR2 from the germline V gene are MNHEY and SVGEGT. CDR3 amino acids: CASSSWDRGVYEQYV. In DNA, the CDR3 is TGTGCCAGCAGTTCCTGGGACAGGGGTGTCTACGAGCAGTACGTC.

V usage is TRBV5-4 and J usage is TRBJ2-7; perhaps TRBD1 as D (6 bases). Trimming stripped 1 base from V and 5 bases from J, with 19 bases between. Germline V lookup: CDR1 SGHNT, CDR2 YYREEE (reference sequence). This CDR3 is 16 amino acids long. This chain's CDR3 is CASSLPASQGLHEQYF. As DNA, the CDR3 is TGTGCCAGCAGCTTGCCCGCTTCACAGGGATTGCACGAGCAGTACTTC.

Only a few counts were recorded for this clonotype. The rearrangement links TRBV11-1 to TRBJ1-3; unclear D gene. V was clipped by 5 bases and J by 0 bases, with 20 bases between them. Germline V CDR1 and CDR2: SGHAT, FQDESV (reference sequence). The CDR3 is 18 residues long. The CDR3 region has the DNA TGTGCCAGCAGCATATTACGCCTGCGTACGGACTCTGGAAACACCATATATTTT. Amino acid sequence: CASSILRLRTDSGNTIYF. Using reference TRBV11-1 and TRBJ1-3 for the parts outside the CDR3, the full variable domain is EAEVAQSPRYKITEKSQAVAFWCDPISGHATLYWYRQILGQGPELLVQFQDESVVDDSQLPKDRFSAERLKGVDSTLKIQPAELGDSAMYLCASSILRLRTDSGNTIYFGEGSWLTVV.

This clonotype was counted many times. The chain recombines TRBV11-2 with TRBJ2-5, with a possible D match to TRBD1 (6 bases). V was shortened by 5 bases and J by 2 bases, with 9 bases between the two germline ends. CDR1 is SGHAT and CDR2 is FQNNGV in the germline V gene. This CDR3 has 13 residues. The DNA of the CDR3 is TGTGCCAGCAGCCCCGGACAGCAAGAGACCCAGTACTTC. It is translated as CASSPGQQETQYF.

This clonotype has only a few counts. The chain uses TRBV27 and TRBJ1-6; D may be TRBD1 (5 bases). Germline V gives CDR1 MNHEY, CDR2 SMNVEV (reference sequence). V was pared by 6 bases and J by 9 bases, with 15 bases between. The CDR3 covers 14 residues. The CDR3: CASSPREVGSPLHF. The CDR3 DNA reads as TGTGCCAGCAGCCCCAGGGAGGTCGGTTCACCCCTCCACTTT.

This clonotype was recorded at least ten times. CDR3 sequence reads: CASSGQYQETQYF. The CDR3 bases are TGTGCCAGCAGCGGTCAGTACCAAGAGACCCAGTACTTC. The chain recombines TRBV7-2 with TRBJ2-5; no definite D call. V lost 5 bases to trimming and J lost 0 bases, with 7 bases between them. CDR1 and CDR2 (germline): SGHTA, FQGNSA. CDR3 length: 13 residues.

This clonotype has a count of ten or more. V and J are TRBV12-3 or TRBV12-4 and TRBJ2-3, with a tentative D call TRBD1 (7 bases). This CDR3 has 14 amino acids. V lost 8 bases and J 1 base, leaving 13 bases between the germline ends. The CDR3 coding sequence is TGTGCCAGCGCAGGGGGGCTTGGCACAGATACGCAGTATTTT. Its translation: CASAGGLGTDTQYF.

This clonotype was observed at least ten times. The chain combines TRBV12-3 or TRBV12-4 with TRBJ1-1; D may be TRBD1 (6 bases). The CDR3 extends over 13 amino acids. The V end was cut by 5 bases, the J end by 1 base, with 8 bases between. The CDR3 sequence is CASSRQENTEAFF. The CDR3 nucleotides are TGTGCCAGCAGTCGACAGGAGAACACTGAAGCTTTCTTT.

This clonotype has just a few counts. J is TRBJ2-1 and V is TRBV7-2; weak D call: TRBD2 (7 bases). CDR1 SGHTA and CDR2 FQGNSA come from the germline V gene. This CDR3 has 17 amino acids. V was clipped by 4 bases and J by 0 bases, with 16 bases between them. The CDR3 here is CASSWTAGAGSYNEQFF. The CDR3 DNA is TGTGCCAGCAGCTGGACGGCGGGGGCGGGCTCCTACAATGAGCAGTTCTTC. Full variable domain (outside the CDR3, taken from reference TRBV7-2 and TRBJ2-1): GAGVSQSPSNKVTEKGKDVELRCDPISGHTALYWYRQSLGQGLEFLIYFQGNSAPDKSGLPSDRFSAERTGGSVSTLTIQRTQQEDSAVYLCASSWTAGAGSYNEQFFGPGTRLTVL.

This clonotype has at least ten counts. Here the CDR3 reads CASSELVQPGELFF. In DNA form, the CDR3 reads TGCGCCAGCAGCGAATTAGTACAACCCGGGGAGCTGTTTTTT. The genes are TRBV5-1 and TRBJ2-2; D is uncertain. CDR1 and CDR2 (germline): SGHRS, YFSETQ. This CDR3 contains 14 residues. V lost 4 bases and J lost 6, with 13 bases in between.

There are many counts of this clonotype. The rearrangement joins TRBV7-2 to TRBJ2-1, with TRBD2 matching 8 bases. The V gene's germline CDR1 is SGHTA and CDR2 FQGNSA. J gave up 8 bases and V 1 base, and 7 bases lay outside the gene matches. CDR3 size: 15 residues. DNA of the CDR3: TGTGCCAGCAGCTTAGAACGGGGGGGCCGGGATGAGCAGTTCTTC. Protein: CASSLERGGRDEQFF.

In its sample, this clonotype was seen a few times. The chain carries TRBV5-1 and TRBJ2-3; D ambiguous. Germline V gives CDR1 SGHRS, CDR2 YFSETQ. V lost 0 bases and J lost 2, with 7 bases in between. This CDR3 contains 14 residues. In DNA form, the CDR3 reads TGCGCCAGCAGCTTGGACACCCTCACAGATACGCAGTATTTT. Encoded protein: CASSLDTLTDTQYF.

This clonotype has a count of ten or more. The chain couples TRBV5-1 to TRBJ1-2; TRBD1 matches 8 bases. Germline CDR1 SGHRS, CDR2 YFSETQ. The J segment lost 4 bases and the V segment lost 4 bases, leaving 9 bases of the junction unmatched. The length of the CDR3 is 15 residues. The CDR3: CASSLADRETYGYTF. The CDR3 bases are TGCGCCAGCAGCCTAGCGGACAGGGAAACCTATGGCTACACCTTC.

This clonotype was counted ten times or more. The gene calls are TRBV3-1 and TRBJ2-5, with unresolved D. The CDR3 covers 18 residues. The germline CDR1 and CDR2 sequences are LGHDT and YNNKEL (reference sequence). The V end was cut by 2 bases, the J end by 1 base, with 20 bases between. CDR3 in DNA: TGTGCCAGCAGCCAAAGGGCAGCTAACTTTCCATCCCAAGAGACCCAGTACTTC. As protein: CASSQRAANFPSQETQYF.

This clonotype has a count of ten or more. The chain is built from TRBV25-1 and TRBJ1-2; D remains ambiguous. The CDR3 covers 15 residues. CDR1 and CDR2 (germline): MGHDK, SYGVNS. V lost 0 bases and J 8 bases, leaving 16 bases between the germline ends. The CDR3 protein is CASSEYSPRDGGYTF. CDR3 DNA: TGTGCCAGCAGTGAATATTCCCCCCGGGATGGCGGCTACACCTTC.

The sample holds many counts of this clonotype. This chain connects TRBV4-1 to TRBJ2-3; D perhaps matches TRBD2 (6 bases). This CDR3 spans 18 amino acids. Germline CDR1 is MGHRA and CDR2 is YSYEKL. The V gene lost 5 bases and the J gene lost 4 bases, with 25 bases spanning the gap. The CDR3 sequence: CASSAQDGKGRIPDTQYF. The DNA of the CDR3 is TGCGCCAGCAGCGCACAAGATGGGAAGGGGAGGATACCAGATACGCAGTATTTT.

This clonotype was observed many times. CDR3 nucleotides: TGCGCCAGCAGCGCTTCGGCTGGTGGGGGGACCACCGGGGAGCTGTTTTTT. Translated: CASSASAGGGTTGELFF. The genes are TRBV5-1 and TRBJ2-2; D perhaps matches TRBD2 (6 bases). V was pared by 4 bases and J by 4 bases, with 20 bases between. This CDR3 has 17 residues. Germline V gives CDR1 SGHRS, CDR2 YFSETQ.

There are a few counts of this clonotype. The gene calls are TRBV7-2 and TRBJ2-7; D is perhaps TRBD1 or TRBD2 (6 bases each). Trimming shortened V by 5 bases and J by 0 bases, and 11 bases separated the two germline ends. The germline gives CDR1 SGHTA, CDR2 FQGNSA. This CDR3 spans 14 amino acids. The CDR3 region has the DNA TGTGCCAGCAGCCCCGGGGGCCACTCCTACGAGCAGTACTTC. Translation: CASSPGGHSYEQYF.

This sequence joins TRBV12-3 or TRBV12-4 and TRBJ2-5, with TRBD2 matching 8 bases. The CDR3 spans 15 residues. The V and J ends lost 5 bases and 1 base, in that order; junction bases with no gene match: 6. CDR3 protein: CASSPGGGRQETQYF. The CDR3 DNA reads as TGTGCCAGCAGTCCGGGGGGGGGCCGCCAAGAGACCCAGTACTTC.

The DNA for the CDR3 is TGTGCCAGCAGCGTAGAGGGGATAGATAATTCACCCCTCCACTTT. Translation gives CASSVEGIDNSPLHF. The genes are TRBV9 and TRBJ1-6, with D perhaps TRBD1 (5 bases). CDR1 and CDR2 (germline): SGDLS, YYNGEE. V lost 0 bases, J lost 5 bases, and 9 bases lay in between. The CDR3 is 15 amino acids.